The T cell receptor (beta chain) under discussion was sequenced for a study of neurological immune-mediated disorders (dated by TCRdb to between 2018 and 2021). Looking at the study overall: Among the approximately 34 multiple sclerosis patients, relapsing-remitting MS accounted for around 30 and secondary progressive MS accounted for 3. The study compared peripheral blood TCR-beta repertoires of HTLV-I-associated myelopathy (HAM/TSP) patients, multiple sclerosis patients and healthy controls using UMI-based sequencing. Alongside PBMC samples, the set of some 98 TCR-beta libraries contained longitudinal samples, technical triplicates, and paired CD4+ and CD8+ T-cell subsets that had been sorted. The cohort comprised about 70 subjects: roughly 15 HAM/TSP patients, around 34 multiple sclerosis patients and about 20 healthy controls.

To synthesize cDNA, template-switch 5'RACE was performed with a primer carrying a 10-nucleotide random unique molecular identifier so that each TCR transcript was tagged. Every sequencing run yielded over 190 million TCR-beta sequences covering 15-18 subjects. Total RNA was extracted with the RNeasy kit. TCR-beta VDJ regions were amplified with primers for the TCR constant region and the 5'RACE anchor, using the KAPA Real-time Library Amplification kit. A first PCR added sample indexes and Illumina adaptors, and a second PCR then raised library yield. After purification with Ampure beads, the TCR product of roughly 650 bp was size-selected on a 2% E-gel SizeSelection system. Before pooling, library quality was assessed on a Bioanalyzer, concentration was determined with Qubit, and library quantification was performed with the Kapa Library Quantification kit. Libraries were sequenced paired-end 2 x 150 bp on an Illumina HiSeq 2500. To increase sequence diversity, 25-30% phiX was spiked into each library pool. On the study's bioinformatics: Quality-filtered reads were processed with the UMI-based MiGEC pipeline, and over 75% of raw TCR sequences were removed by the MiGEC pipeline during error correction. VDJ genes were aligned to IMGT germline references, and each clonotype was defined by a unique CDR3 amino acid sequence together with V-J genes. Clonal expansion, Shannon diversity and CDR3 relatedness (CalcPairwiseDistances, ClusterSamples) were evaluated with VDJtools, and phylogenetic trees were built with CLCbio workbench. Clones with at least 8 unique UMIs were defined as expanded, with this threshold being based on coefficient-of-variation modelling across technical triplicates. TCRdb reprocessing: public reads trimmed at Q25 with fastp, clones called with MiXCR, in-frame beta chains kept. Every entry covers one CDR3 protein and lists the most common genes and DNA from its rows. What appears here as the V and J calls and clone size reflects TCRdb's work, not the paper's. Here the sample has tens of thousands of distinct CDR3 sequences; 3.5% occur a single time. The leading ten clones occupy around 3.1% of the sample.

Sequences LNHDA (CDR1) and SQIVND (CDR2) are obtained from the germline V gene (reference sequence). V and J are truncated by 4 bases and 5 bases respectively, leaving an intervening sequence of 17 bases. The CDR3 runs 15 amino acids, cysteine and phenylalanine included. Only the CDR3 part of the read is kept: 45 bases, read in frame from the first base. Results the study describes overall, beyond this receptor: The MS cluster was not associated with any clinical or MRI features, and the authors stated that larger cohorts are needed. Across subjects, expanded clones never shared an identical CDR3 amino acid sequence, which suggests that the TCR-beta repertoires in every group were private. TCR clonal expansion was highest in HAM/TSP patients and lowest in MS patients, with MS patients falling below even healthy controls. In phylogenetic analysis, the repertoires of 18 of 34 MS patients grouped into a cluster of related CDR3 sequences, which suggests a possible signature at the repertoire level.

This clonotype was detected many times. Its antigen target is currently unknown. Base qualities are not recorded, but no much larger clone differs from it by a single base. For unsorted PBMC libraries, 2 million PBMCs were used after storage in RNAlater at -80 degrees C until RNA extraction. Multiple sclerosis patients were enrolled in a US clinical protocol evaluating disease progression by magnetic resonance imaging. Peripheral blood underwent Ficoll-Hypaque density gradient centrifugation to isolate PBMCs, which were then cryopreserved in liquid nitrogen. This sequence was found in a woman aged 50 to 60 with multiple sclerosis. The sequenced sample was PBMCs. This receptor chain uses TRBV19 and TRBJ2-5; the D gene assignment is ambiguous. CDR3 sequence: CASSNTLGFGETQYF. The DNA is TGTGCCAGTAGTAACACACTGGGGTTCGGGGAGACCCAGTACTTC.